This passage covers 12 T cell receptor beta chains from one sample sequenced in a study of radiotherapy plus CTLA-4 blockade in lung cancer. Clones were read by immunoSEQ multiplex PCR, and TCRdb kept only the in-frame ones, dropping some. The repertoire holds about 54,000 clones, approximately 80% seen once, with around 3.2% in the top ten. The starting material was peripheral blood, obtained from a patient treated with radiotherapy plus ipilimumab. Every receptor here comes from a human donor with non-small cell lung cancer who had a partial response to radiotherapy plus ipilimumab.

This clone showed up just a few times. The chain employs TRBV5-8 and TRBJ2-1; 8 nucleotides agree with TRBD2. Germline trimming cut 0 bases from V and 8 bases from J; bases unmatched to any gene: 16. The CDR3 runs to 18 residues. Germline lookup yields CDR1 SGHTS and CDR2 YDEGEE. In DNA form, the CDR3 reads TGTGCCAGCAGCTTGGGAGCCCAGCGGGGGACGAGCGGGTATGAGCAGTTCTTC. It codes for CASSLGAQRGTSGYEQFF.

This chain uses TRBV27 with TRBJ1-2, with D tentatively TRBD1 (6 bases). Per germline, CDR1 MNHEY and CDR2 SMNVEV (reference sequence). The CDR3 loop spans 19 amino acids. Deletions cut 2 bases from V and 0 bases from J, with 22 bases between. CDR3 nucleotide sequence: TGTGCCAGCAGTTTAAGGGGACAAGGAGCAGGCTTAGCTAACTATGGCTACACCTTC. This gives the protein CASSLRGQGAGLANYGYTF.

The rearrangement joins TRBV19 to TRBJ1-5; TRBD1 is a possible D gene (5 bases). Looked up from germline, CDR1 is LNHDA and CDR2 is SQIVND (reference sequence). V gave up 8 bases and J gave up 7 bases, with 18 bases separating them. The CDR3 spans 14 residues. Here the CDR3 DNA reads TGTGCCAGTCGCCCTGGCAGGGTCAGGCAGCCCCAGCATTTT. Amino acids: CASRPGRVRQPQHF.

Comment on this clone: The DNA is omitted, as the CDR3 cannot be located on it reliably, and the CDR3 follows TCRdb's listing. The chain is built from TRBV6-1 and TRBJ1-2. Germline loops: CDR1 MNHNS, CDR2 SASEGT. Termini included, the CDR3 measures 13 amino acids. This CDR3 is CASSDVGSGTYAF.

CDR3 amino acids: CASSATTGASPYEQYF. The DNA of the CDR3 is TGTGCCAGCAGCGCGACGACAGGGGCCTCCCCCTACGAGCAGTACTTC. This chain joins TRBV9 and TRBJ2-5, with 8 nucleotides matching TRBD1. The J call is in doubt because the DNA end fits TRBJ2-7 better. The CDR3 totals 16 residues. Germline V CDR1 and CDR2: SGDLS, YYNGEE.

The rearrangement uses TRBV4-1 and TRBJ1-1, with a weak D call TRBD1 (5 bases). Between the trimmed V and J ends, which lost 9 bases and 4 bases, there was a span of 12 bases. From germline, CDR1 is MGHRA and CDR2 YSYEKL. This CDR3 contains 12 residues. The CDR3 loop reads CASRGSGTEAFF. The CDR3 DNA reads TGCGCCAGTCGGGGGTCAGGCACTGAAGCTTTCTTT.

The chain couples TRBV9 to TRBJ2-7; 8 bases are a match to TRBD1. This CDR3 has 14 residues. From germline, CDR1 is SGDLS and CDR2 YYNGEE. Unmatched junction bases numbered 5, after V lost 4 bases and J lost 2 bases. The DNA of the CDR3 is TGTGCCAGCAGCCCCGGACAGGGAGCCTACGAGCAGTACTTC. This codes for CASSPGQGAYEQYF.

The V and J genes are TRBV9 and TRBJ2-1, with TRBD2 matching over 8 bases. Germline assignment: CDR1 SGDLS and CDR2 YYNGEE. After removal of 3 bases from V and 5 bases from J, the junction contained 7 bases not matched to a gene. The CDR3 has 15 residues. As DNA, the CDR3 is TGTGCCAGCAGCGCCTTAGCGGGGCATCACAATGAGCAGTTCTTC. It yields the protein CASSALAGHHNEQFF.

The genes are TRBV4-3 and TRBJ1-2; 8 bases agree with TRBD1. Per germline, CDR1 LGHNA and CDR2 YSLEER. Trimming removed 6 bases from V and 6 bases from J; junction bases left unmatched: 6. The CDR3 extends over 13 amino acids. CDR3 sequence: CASSRDRLDGYTF. The CDR3 nucleotides are TGCGCCAGCAGTCGGGACAGGCTCGATGGCTACACCTTC.

This chain uses TRBV2 with TRBJ1-3; D unclear. CDR1 is SNHLY, CDR2 FYNNEI, per germline. CDR3 size: 15 residues. V was shortened by 8 bases and J by 0 bases, with 14 bases between the two germline ends. The CDR3 DNA sequence: TGTGCCAGCCGTACGAGTTCCTTCTCTGGAAACACCATATATTTT. Translated: CASRTSSFSGNTIYF.

The V gene is TRBV5-1, the J gene TRBJ2-1, with TRBD2 as a possible D gene (7 bases). The germline V gene encodes CDR1 SGHRS and CDR2 YFSETQ. The CDR3 sequence is 13 residues long. V lost 4 bases, J lost 6 bases, and 11 bases lay in between. The chain's CDR3 is CASSGGGGNEQFF. The CDR3, as DNA: TGCGCCAGCAGCGGAGGGGGGGGCAATGAGCAGTTCTTC.

The chain couples TRBV19 to TRBJ2-7; D uncertain. V lost 4 bases and J 2 bases, leaving 12 bases between the germline ends. CDR1 and CDR2 (germline): LNHDA, SQIVND (reference sequence). The CDR3 length is 14 residues. The CDR3 here is CASSTPHLPYEQYF. CDR3 DNA: TGTGCCAGTAGTACCCCTCATCTACCCTACGAGCAGTACTTC.